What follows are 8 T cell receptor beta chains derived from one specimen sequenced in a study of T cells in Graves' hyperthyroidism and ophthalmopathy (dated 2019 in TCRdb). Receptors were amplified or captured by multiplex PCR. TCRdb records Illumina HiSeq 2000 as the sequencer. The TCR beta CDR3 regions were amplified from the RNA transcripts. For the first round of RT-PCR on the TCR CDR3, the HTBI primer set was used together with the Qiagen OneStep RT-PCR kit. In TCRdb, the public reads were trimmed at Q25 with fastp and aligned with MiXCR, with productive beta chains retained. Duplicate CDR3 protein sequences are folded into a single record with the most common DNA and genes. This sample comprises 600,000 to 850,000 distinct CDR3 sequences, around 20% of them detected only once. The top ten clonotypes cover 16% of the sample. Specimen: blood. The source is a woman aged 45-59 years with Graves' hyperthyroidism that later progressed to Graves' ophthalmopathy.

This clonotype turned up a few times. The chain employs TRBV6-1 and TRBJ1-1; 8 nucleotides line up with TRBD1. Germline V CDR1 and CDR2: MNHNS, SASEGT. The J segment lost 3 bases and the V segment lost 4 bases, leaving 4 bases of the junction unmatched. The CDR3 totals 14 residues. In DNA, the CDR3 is TGTGCCAGCAGTGTTCGGACAGGGCACACTGAAGCTTTCTTT. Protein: CASSVRTGHTEAFF.

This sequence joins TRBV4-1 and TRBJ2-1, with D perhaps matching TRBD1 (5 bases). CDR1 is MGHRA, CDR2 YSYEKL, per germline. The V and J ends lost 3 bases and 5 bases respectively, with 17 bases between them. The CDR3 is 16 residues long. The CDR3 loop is CASSQTTARWDNEQFF. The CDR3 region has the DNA TGCGCCAGCAGCCAGACGACAGCTAGATGGGACAATGAGCAGTTCTTC.

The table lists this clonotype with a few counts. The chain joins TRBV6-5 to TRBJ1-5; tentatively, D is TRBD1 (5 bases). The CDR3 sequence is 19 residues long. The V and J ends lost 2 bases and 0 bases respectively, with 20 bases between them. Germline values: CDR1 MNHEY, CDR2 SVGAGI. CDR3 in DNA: TGTGCCAGCAGTTACCGGAACTTTCGGGACCTCAATAGCAATCAGCCCCAGCATTTT. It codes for CASSYRNFRDLNSNQPQHF.

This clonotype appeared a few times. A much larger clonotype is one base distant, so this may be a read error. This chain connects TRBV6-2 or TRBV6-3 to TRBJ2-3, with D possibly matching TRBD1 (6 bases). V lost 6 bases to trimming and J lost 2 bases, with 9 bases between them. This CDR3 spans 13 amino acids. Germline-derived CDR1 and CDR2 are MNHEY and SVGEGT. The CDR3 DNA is TGTGCCAGCAGCCGGGACACCACAGATACGCAGTATTTT. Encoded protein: CASSRDTTDTQYF.

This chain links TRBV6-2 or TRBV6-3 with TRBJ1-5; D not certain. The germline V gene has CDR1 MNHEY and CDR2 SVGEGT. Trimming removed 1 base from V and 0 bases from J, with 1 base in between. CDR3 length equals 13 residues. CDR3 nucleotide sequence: TGTGCCAGCAGTTACTTTAGCAATCAGCCCCAGCATTTT. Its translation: CASSYFSNQPQHF.

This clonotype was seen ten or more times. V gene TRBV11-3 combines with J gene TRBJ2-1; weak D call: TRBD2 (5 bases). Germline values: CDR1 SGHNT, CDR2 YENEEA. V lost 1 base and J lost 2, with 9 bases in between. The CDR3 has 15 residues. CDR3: CASSLVGGPYNEQFF. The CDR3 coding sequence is TGTGCCAGCAGCTTAGTTGGAGGCCCCTACAATGAGCAGTTCTTC.

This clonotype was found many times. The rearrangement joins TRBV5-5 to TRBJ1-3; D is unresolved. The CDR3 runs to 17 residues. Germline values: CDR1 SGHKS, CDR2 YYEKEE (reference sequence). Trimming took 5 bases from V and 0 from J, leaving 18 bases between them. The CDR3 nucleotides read TGTGCCAGCAGTAAAGAAGTTCGCCGCAACTCTGGAAACACCATATATTTT. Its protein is CASSKEVRRNSGNTIYF.

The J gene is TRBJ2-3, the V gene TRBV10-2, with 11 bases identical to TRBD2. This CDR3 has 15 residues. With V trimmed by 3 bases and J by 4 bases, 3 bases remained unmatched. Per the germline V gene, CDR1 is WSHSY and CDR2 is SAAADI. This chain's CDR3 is CASSELAGVPDTQYF. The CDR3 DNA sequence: TGCGCCAGCAGTGAACTAGCGGGGGTCCCAGATACGCAGTATTTT.